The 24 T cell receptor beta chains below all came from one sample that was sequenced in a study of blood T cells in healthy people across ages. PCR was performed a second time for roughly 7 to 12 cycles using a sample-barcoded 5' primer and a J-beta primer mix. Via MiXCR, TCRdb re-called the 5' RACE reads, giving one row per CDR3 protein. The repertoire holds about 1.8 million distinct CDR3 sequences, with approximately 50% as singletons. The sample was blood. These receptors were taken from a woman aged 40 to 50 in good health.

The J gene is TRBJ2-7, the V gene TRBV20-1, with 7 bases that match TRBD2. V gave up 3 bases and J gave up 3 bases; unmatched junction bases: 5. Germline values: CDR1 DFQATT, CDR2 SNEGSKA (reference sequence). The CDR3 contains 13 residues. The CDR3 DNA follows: TGCAGTGCTAGGGCTAGCGGCAACTACGAGCAGTACTTC. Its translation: CSARASGNYEQYF.

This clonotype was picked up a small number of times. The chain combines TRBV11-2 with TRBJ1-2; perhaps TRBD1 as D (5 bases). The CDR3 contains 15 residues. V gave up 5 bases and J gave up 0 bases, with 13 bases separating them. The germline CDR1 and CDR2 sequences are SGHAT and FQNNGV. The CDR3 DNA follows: TGTGCCAGCAGCCCCGGACAACTCTCTAACTATGGCTACACCTTC. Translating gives CASSPGQLSNYGYTF.

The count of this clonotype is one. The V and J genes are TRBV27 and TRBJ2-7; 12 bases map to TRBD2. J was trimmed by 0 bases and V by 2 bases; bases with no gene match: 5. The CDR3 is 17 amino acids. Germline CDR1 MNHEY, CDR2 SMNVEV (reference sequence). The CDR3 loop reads CASSLRTSGVSSYEQYF. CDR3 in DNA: TGTGCCAGCAGTTTAAGGACTAGCGGGGTGAGCTCCTACGAGCAGTACTTC.

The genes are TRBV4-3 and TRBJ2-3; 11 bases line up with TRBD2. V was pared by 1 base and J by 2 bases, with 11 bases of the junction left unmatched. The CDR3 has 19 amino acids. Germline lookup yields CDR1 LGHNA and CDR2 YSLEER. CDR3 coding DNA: TGCGCCAGCAGCCAAGTTAGGCTAGCGGGGGGCCACACCACAGATACGCAGTATTTT. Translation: CASSQVRLAGGHTTDTQYF.

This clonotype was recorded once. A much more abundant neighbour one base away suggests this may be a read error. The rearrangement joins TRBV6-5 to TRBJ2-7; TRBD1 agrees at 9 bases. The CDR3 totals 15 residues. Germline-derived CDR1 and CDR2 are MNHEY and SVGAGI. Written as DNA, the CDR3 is TGTGCCAGCAGGATTGGTGGGACAGGGACCTACGGGCAGTACTTC. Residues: CASRIGGTGTYGQYF.

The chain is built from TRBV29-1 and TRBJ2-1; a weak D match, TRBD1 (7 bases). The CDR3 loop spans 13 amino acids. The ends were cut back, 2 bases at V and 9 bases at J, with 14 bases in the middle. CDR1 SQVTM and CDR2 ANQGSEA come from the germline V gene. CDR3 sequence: CSVERGRGGEQFF. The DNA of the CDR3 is TGCAGCGTTGAAAGGGGGCGGGGCGGTGAGCAGTTCTTC.

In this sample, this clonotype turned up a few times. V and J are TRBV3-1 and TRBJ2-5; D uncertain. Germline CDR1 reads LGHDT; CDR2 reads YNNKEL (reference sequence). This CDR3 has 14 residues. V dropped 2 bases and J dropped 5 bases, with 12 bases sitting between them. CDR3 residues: CASSQPASPETQYF. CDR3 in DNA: TGTGCCAGCAGCCAACCAGCTTCTCCTGAGACCCAGTACTTC.

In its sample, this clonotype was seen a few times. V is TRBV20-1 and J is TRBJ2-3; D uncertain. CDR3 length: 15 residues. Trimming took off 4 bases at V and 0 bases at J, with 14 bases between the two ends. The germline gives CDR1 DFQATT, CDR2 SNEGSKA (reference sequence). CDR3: CSATISPTSTDTQYF. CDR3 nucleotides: TGCAGTGCTACTATTAGTCCGACTAGCACAGATACGCAGTATTTT.

This CDR3 is CASSPLRATGIQETQYF. In DNA form, the CDR3 reads TGTGCCAGCTCACCTCTAAGGGCAACCGGGATCCAAGAGACCCAGTACTTC. The chain links TRBV18 to TRBJ2-5; a possible D gene is TRBD2 (5 bases). The germline CDR1 and CDR2 sequences are KGHSH and LQKENI. Trimming cost V 3 bases and J 1 base, with 18 bases left between them. The CDR3 runs to 17 residues.

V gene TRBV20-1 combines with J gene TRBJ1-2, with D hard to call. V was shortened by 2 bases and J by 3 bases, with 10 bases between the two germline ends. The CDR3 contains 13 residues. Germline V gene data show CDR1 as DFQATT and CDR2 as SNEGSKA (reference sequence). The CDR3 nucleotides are TGCAGTGCTAGACCAGATAGAGACTATGGCTACACCTTC. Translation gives CSARPDRDYGYTF.

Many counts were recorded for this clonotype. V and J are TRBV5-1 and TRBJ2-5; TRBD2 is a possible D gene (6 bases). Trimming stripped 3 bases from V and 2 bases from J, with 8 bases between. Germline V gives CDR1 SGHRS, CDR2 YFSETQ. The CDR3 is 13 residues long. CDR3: CASSSGDQETQYF. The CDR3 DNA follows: TGCGCCAGCAGCTCGGGGGATCAAGAGACCCAGTACTTC.

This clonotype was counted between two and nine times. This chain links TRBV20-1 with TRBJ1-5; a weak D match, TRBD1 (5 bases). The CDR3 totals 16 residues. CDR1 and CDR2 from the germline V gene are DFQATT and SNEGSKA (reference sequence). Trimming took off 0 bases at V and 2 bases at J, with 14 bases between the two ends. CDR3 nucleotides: TGCAGTGCTAGAGACCCCCAGGGCATACGCAATCAGCCCCAGCATTTT. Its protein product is CSARDPQGIRNQPQHF.

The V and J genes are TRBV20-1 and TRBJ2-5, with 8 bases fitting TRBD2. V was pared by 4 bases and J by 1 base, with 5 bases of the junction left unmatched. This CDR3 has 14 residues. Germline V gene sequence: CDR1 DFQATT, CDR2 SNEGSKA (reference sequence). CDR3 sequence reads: CSAKGGGLQETQYF. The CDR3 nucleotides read TGCAGTGCTAAAGGCGGGGGGCTCCAAGAGACCCAGTACTTC.

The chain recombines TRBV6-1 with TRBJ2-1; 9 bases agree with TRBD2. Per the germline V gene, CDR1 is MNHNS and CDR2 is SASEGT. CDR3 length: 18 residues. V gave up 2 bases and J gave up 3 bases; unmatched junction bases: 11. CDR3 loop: CASSETSGFRSYYNEQFF. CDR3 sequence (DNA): TGTGCCAGCAGTGAAACTAGCGGGTTCCGTAGCTACTACAATGAGCAGTTCTTC.

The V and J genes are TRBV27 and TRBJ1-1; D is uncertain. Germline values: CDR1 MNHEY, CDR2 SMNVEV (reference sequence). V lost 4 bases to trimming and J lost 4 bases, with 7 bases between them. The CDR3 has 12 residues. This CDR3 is CASSSPPTEAFF. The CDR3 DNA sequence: TGTGCCAGCAGTTCCCCCCCCACTGAAGCTTTCTTT.

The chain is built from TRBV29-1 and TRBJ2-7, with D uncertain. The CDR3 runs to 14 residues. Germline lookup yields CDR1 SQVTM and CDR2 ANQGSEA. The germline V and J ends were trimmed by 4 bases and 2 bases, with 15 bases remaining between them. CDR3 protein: CSVVRRSAPYEQYF. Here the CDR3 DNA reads TGCAGCGTTGTAAGGAGATCAGCGCCCTACGAGCAGTACTTC.

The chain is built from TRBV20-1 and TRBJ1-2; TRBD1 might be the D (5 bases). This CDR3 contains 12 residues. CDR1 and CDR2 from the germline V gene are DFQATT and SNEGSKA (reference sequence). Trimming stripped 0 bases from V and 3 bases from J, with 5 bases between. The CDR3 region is CSAREQDYGYTF. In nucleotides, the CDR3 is TGCAGTGCTAGAGAACAGGACTATGGCTACACCTTC.

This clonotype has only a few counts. The CDR3 DNA follows: TGCGCCAGCAGCCAAGTTCCCTCGATCTATGGCTACACCTTC. Protein: CASSQVPSIYGYTF. This chain links TRBV4-3 with TRBJ1-2; unclear D gene. The CDR3 is 14 residues long. Germline V lookup: CDR1 LGHNA, CDR2 YSLEER. V was pared by 1 base and J by 4 bases, with 10 bases between.

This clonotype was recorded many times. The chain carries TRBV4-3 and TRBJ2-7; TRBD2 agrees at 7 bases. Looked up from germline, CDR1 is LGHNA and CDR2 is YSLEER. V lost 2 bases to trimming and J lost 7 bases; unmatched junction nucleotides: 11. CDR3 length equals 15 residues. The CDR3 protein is CASSQIAAGVGEQYF. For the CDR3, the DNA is TGCGCCAGCAGCCAAATAGCGGCGGGGGTGGGAGAGCAGTACTTC.

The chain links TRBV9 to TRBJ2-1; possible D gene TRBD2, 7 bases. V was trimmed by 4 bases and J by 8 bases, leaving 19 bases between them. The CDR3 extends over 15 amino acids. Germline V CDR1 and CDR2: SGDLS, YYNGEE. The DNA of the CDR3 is TGTGCCAGCAGCCCCCGCGGGGGCCGATGGGATGAGCAGTTCTTC. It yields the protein CASSPRGGRWDEQFF. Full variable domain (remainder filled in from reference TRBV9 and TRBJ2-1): DSGVTQTPKHLITATGQRVTLRCSPRSGDLSVYWYQQSLDQGLQFLIQYYNGEERAKGNILERFSAQQFPDLHSELNLSSLELGDSALYFCASSPRGGRWDEQFFGPGTRLTVL.

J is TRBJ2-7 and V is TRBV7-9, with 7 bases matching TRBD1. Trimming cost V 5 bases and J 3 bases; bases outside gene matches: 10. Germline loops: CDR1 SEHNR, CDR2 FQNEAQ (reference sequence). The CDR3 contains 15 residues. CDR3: CASSRQGNSRYEQYF. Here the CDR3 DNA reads TGTGCCAGCAGCCGACAGGGAAACTCACGCTACGAGCAGTACTTC.

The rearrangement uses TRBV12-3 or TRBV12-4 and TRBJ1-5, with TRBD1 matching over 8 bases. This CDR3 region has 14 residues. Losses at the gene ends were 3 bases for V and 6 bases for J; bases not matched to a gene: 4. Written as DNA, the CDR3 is TGTGCCAGCAGTTTTCCAGGGGGCGGTCAGCCCCAGCATTTT. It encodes CASSFPGGGQPQHF.

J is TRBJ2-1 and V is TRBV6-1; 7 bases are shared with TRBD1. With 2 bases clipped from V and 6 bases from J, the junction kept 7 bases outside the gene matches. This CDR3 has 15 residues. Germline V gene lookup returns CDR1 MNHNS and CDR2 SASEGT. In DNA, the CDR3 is TGTGCCAGCAGTGAATTCACAGGGGTGTCCAATGAGCAGTTCTTC. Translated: CASSEFTGVSNEQFF.

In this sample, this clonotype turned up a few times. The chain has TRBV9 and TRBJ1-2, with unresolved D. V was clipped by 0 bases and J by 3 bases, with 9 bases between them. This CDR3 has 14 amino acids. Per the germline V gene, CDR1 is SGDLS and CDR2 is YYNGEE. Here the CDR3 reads CASSVEHRDYGYTF. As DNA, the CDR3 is TGTGCCAGCAGCGTAGAACACAGAGACTATGGCTACACCTTC.